This TCR beta chain was sequenced for a study of long-term antiretroviral therapy in people with HIV. Study results and limitations: Controls exceeded HIV repertoires in CDR3 length range.

For this clone: Its matching antigen is unknown.

Run at survey level, the immunoSEQ assay was version v3.0. Measured with immunoSEQ multiplex PCR; TCRdb has only the in-frame clones, and not every one. The table shows 25,000 to 35,000 clones, with over 70% occurring only once. The cryopreserved samples used held roughly 0.85-10 million PBMC prior to extraction of DNA. The CDR3 length is 14 residues. Germline V gives CDR1 MNHNS, CDR2 SASEGT. The germline V and J ends were trimmed by 8 bases and 5 bases, with 17 bases remaining between them. The origin of this receptor is a woman in her forties or fifties with HIV. The sequences come from unsorted PBMCs, collected 3.1 years after starting antiretroviral therapy. The rearrangement links TRBV6-1 to TRBJ2-3, with D perhaps TRBD1 (6 bases). CDR3 region: CASGQRGAIDTQYF. CDR3 in DNA: TGTGCCAGCGGACAGAGAGGCGCAATAGATACGCAGTATTTT.